Given below is one TCR beta chain in context. The data were obtained in a study of blood T cell repertoires in COVID-19. Study background: COVID-19 samples, acute and convalescent, were from the United States, Italy and Spain. The cDNA or gDNA used as material had been derived from T cells, B-cell-depleted T cells, or PBMCs.

The Seattle site enrolled patients during active infection and followed them longitudinally. Under the authors' procedure: Cell counts per sample came from amplifying reference gene primers. TCRdb keeps only in-frame clones here, not all; method: immunoSEQ multiplex PCR. From that table come the V and J calls and clone size; the DNA was used to work out D and trimming. The table includes about 400,000 clones, about 88% detected once. The receptor was isolated from a woman aged 55 to 70 with COVID-19, enrolled during active disease. The specimen was peripheral blood.

In DNA form, the CDR3 reads TGCAGCGTTGAAGTAATGGCATTCCCCGAAGCTTTCTTT. It yields the protein CSVEVMAFPEAFF. The V and J genes are TRBV29-1 and TRBJ1-1; the D is unclear. The CDR3 spans 13 residues. Germline-derived CDR1 and CDR2 are SQVTM and ANQGSEA. Trimming took 1 base from V and 8 from J, leaving 14 bases between them.